This passage covers 29 T cell receptor beta chains from one sample sequenced in a study of blood T cell repertoires in COVID-19. Measured with immunoSEQ multiplex PCR; TCRdb has only the in-frame clones, and not every one. The sample lists about 130,000 clones, about four fifths occurring once. Sequenced material: peripheral blood. The receptors here all came from an older woman with acute or convalescent COVID-19.

In nucleotides, the CDR3 is TGCAGCGTTGAAAGGGGTGGGGGGGGCACTGAAGCTTTCTTT. It translates to CSVERGGGGTEAFF. V gene TRBV29-1 combines with J gene TRBJ1-1; maybe TRBD1 (5 bases). V was shortened by 2 bases and J by 4 bases, with 14 bases between the two germline ends. This CDR3 spans 14 amino acids. CDR1 is SQVTM, CDR2 ANQGSEA, per germline.

The rearrangement links TRBV2 to TRBJ1-2; TRBD1 might be the D (5 bases). Deletions cut 3 bases from V and 7 bases from J, with 21 bases between. The CDR3 extends over 16 amino acids. From germline, CDR1 is SNHLY and CDR2 FYNNEI. CDR3 residues: CASSETRPQGRGGYTF. The CDR3, as DNA: TGTGCCAGCAGTGAGACCAGACCCCAGGGCCGTGGTGGCTACACCTTC.

V is TRBV19 and J is TRBJ1-3; TRBD1 aligns across 8 bases. The junction had 10 bases not matched to a gene; V was cut back by 6 bases and J by 0 bases. CDR3 length: 17 residues. In germline, CDR1 is LNHDA, CDR2 SQIVND (reference sequence). The DNA of the CDR3 is TGTGCCAGTAGCGGGAACAGGGGGTCTCTCTCTGGAAACACCATATATTTT. Translated, it gives CASSGNRGSLSGNTIYF.

The gene calls are TRBV28 and TRBJ1-5, with 8 bases lining up with TRBD1. J was trimmed by 5 bases and V by 5 bases; bases with no gene match: 8. This CDR3 comprises 15 residues. CDR1 and CDR2 from the germline V gene are MDHEN and SYDVKM. CDR3 nucleotides: TGTGCCAGCAGTAGTGGAGGGGACAGGTATCAGCCCCAGCATTTT. Protein product: CASSSGGDRYQPQHF.

The chain recombines TRBV27 with TRBJ2-3; 9 bases are a match to TRBD2. J gave up 1 base and V 7 bases, and 3 bases lay outside the gene matches. Germline CDR1 reads MNHEY; CDR2 reads SMNVEV (reference sequence). The CDR3 sequence is 14 residues long. As DNA, the CDR3 is TGTGCCAGCACCTTAGCGGGGGGCACAGATACGCAGTATTTT. Translating it yields CASTLAGGTDTQYF.

The chain uses TRBV6-5 and TRBJ1-2, with TRBD1 identical over 9 bases. Trimming at V came to 10 bases and at J to 2 bases, leaving 8 bases not matched to a gene. Per germline, CDR1 MNHEY and CDR2 SVGAGI. The CDR3 is made up of 14 amino acids. CDR3 sequence reads: CATYYGQGNYGYTF. DNA for the CDR3: TGTGCCACCTACTACGGACAGGGGAACTATGGCTACACCTTC.

The V call is TRBV3-1 (or the pseudogene TRBV3-2), the J call TRBJ1-1; D is undetermined. Trimming cost V 0 bases and J 3 bases, with 14 bases left between them. This CDR3 is built from 16 residues. Per germline, CDR1 LGHDT and CDR2 YNNKEL (reference sequence). The CDR3: CASSQEAAWEDTEAFF. The CDR3 DNA is TGTGCCAGCAGCCAAGAGGCAGCTTGGGAGGACACTGAAGCTTTCTTT.

The chain is built from TRBV11-2 and TRBJ2-1, with 8 bases fitting TRBD2. V was pared by 3 bases and J by 0 bases, with 1 base of the junction left unmatched. The CDR3 totals 15 residues. Germline lookup yields CDR1 SGHAT and CDR2 FQNNGV. The CDR3, as DNA: TGTGCCAGCAGCTTGGGGACTAGCTCCTACAATGAGCAGTTCTTC. Encoded protein: CASSLGTSSYNEQFF.

The chain has TRBV28 and TRBJ2-5, with 7 bases matching TRBD1. The ends lost 3 bases at V and 3 bases at J; junction bases unmatched: 10. The CDR3 spans 16 residues. CDR1 MDHEN and CDR2 SYDVKM come from the germline V gene. DNA of the CDR3: TGTGCCAGCAGTTTCGACCCCGGACAGGTTAAAGAGACCCAGTACTTC. Translating it yields CASSFDPGQVKETQYF.

This CDR3 is CATSRQGVESGANVLTF. CDR3 nucleotides: TGTGCCACCAGCAGACAGGGGGTAGAGTCTGGGGCCAACGTCCTGACTTTC. This sequence joins TRBV15 and TRBJ2-6; TRBD1 aligns across 7 bases. The germline CDR1 and CDR2 sequences are LNHNV and YYDKDF (reference sequence). Germline trimming cut 2 bases from V and 1 base from J; bases unmatched to any gene: 5. The CDR3 contains 17 residues.

This sequence joins TRBV7-2 and TRBJ2-3; 9 bases are a match to TRBD2. The CDR3 contains 15 residues. In germline, CDR1 is SGHTA, CDR2 FQGNSA. Unmatched junction bases numbered 7, after V lost 4 bases and J lost 5 bases. The CDR3 nucleotides read TGTGCCAGCAGCTACCAGCGGGGGGCGGGAGATACGCAGTATTTT. Protein: CASSYQRGAGDTQYF.

The chain couples TRBV5-1 to TRBJ1-1; the D is unclear. The CDR3 is made up of 16 amino acids. Germline V gene lookup returns CDR1 SGHRS and CDR2 YFSETQ. The V end lost 0 bases, the J end lost 0 bases, and 12 bases lay between the germline ends. The CDR3 sequence: CASSLGAGAMNTEAFF. The CDR3 DNA reads as TGCGCCAGCAGCTTGGGGGCAGGCGCAATGAACACTGAAGCTTTCTTT.

The chain has TRBV12-3 or TRBV12-4 and TRBJ2-2; D is undetermined. The V gene lost 6 bases and the J gene lost 5 bases, with 4 bases spanning the gap. The CDR3 totals 11 residues. This CDR3 is CASRLTGELFF. Written as DNA, the CDR3 is TGTGCCAGCAGACTGACCGGGGAGCTGTTTTTT.

The chain has TRBV24-1 and TRBJ2-1; D unclear. Trimming took 3 bases from V and 5 from J, leaving 4 bases between them. The CDR3 length is 12 residues. Looked up from germline, CDR1 is KGHDR and CDR2 is SFDVKD. The CDR3 region has the DNA TGTGCCACCAGTGATGGCCACAATGAGCAGTTCTTC. This codes for CATSDGHNEQFF.

The chain is built from TRBV20-1 and TRBJ1-5; possible D gene TRBD1, 5 bases. This CDR3 spans 14 amino acids. CDR1 and CDR2 from the germline V gene are DFQATT and SNEGSKA (reference sequence). V gave up 3 bases and J gave up 5 bases, with 14 bases separating them. The CDR3 region is CSASSSREYQPQHF. The CDR3 region has the DNA TGCAGTGCTAGTTCGTCCAGGGAATATCAGCCCCAGCATTTT.

This chain joins TRBV7-9 and TRBJ1-1; TRBD1 aligns across 12 bases. With 5 bases clipped from V and 7 bases from J, the junction kept 8 bases outside the gene matches. CDR1 SEHNR and CDR2 FQNEAQ come from the germline V gene (reference sequence). The CDR3 is 15 amino acids. The CDR3 DNA follows: TGTGCCAGCAGCCCCGGGACAGGGGGCTTCAATGAAGCTTTCTTT. Protein sequence: CASSPGTGGFNEAFF.

The chain uses TRBV5-1 and TRBJ1-5; D is unresolved. The CDR3 loop spans 15 amino acids. Per the germline V gene, CDR1 is SGHRS and CDR2 is YFSETQ. V dropped 1 base and J dropped 6 bases, with 14 bases sitting between them. The CDR3 here is CASSLSPDWSQPQHF. The CDR3 DNA reads TGCGCCAGCAGCTTGAGTCCGGATTGGAGTCAGCCCCAGCATTTT.

The chain carries TRBV10-2 and TRBJ2-4; tentatively, D is TRBD2 (5 bases). The CDR3 has 16 residues. Trimming cost V 3 bases and J 4 bases, with 16 bases left between them. The germline V gene has CDR1 WSHSY and CDR2 SAAADI. The CDR3 region has the DNA TGCGCCAGCAGTGATGCCGGGAACTACGGTAAAAACATTCAGTACTTC. This translates into CASSDAGNYGKNIQYF.

The chain has TRBV5-1 and TRBJ1-3; 7 bases line up with TRBD1. V dropped 6 bases and J dropped 6; count of bases not matched to a gene: 9. The CDR3 extends over 14 amino acids. Germline values: CDR1 SGHRS, CDR2 YFSETQ. CDR3 in DNA: TGCGCCAGCATGGACGGCAGGGGGACAAACACCATATATTTT. This translates into CASMDGRGTNTIYF.

J is TRBJ2-5 and V is TRBV4-1, with D uncertain. This CDR3 spans 13 amino acids. The V gene's germline CDR1 is MGHRA and CDR2 YSYEKL. Trimming removed 3 bases from V and 3 bases from J, with 8 bases in between. In DNA, the CDR3 is TGCGCCAGCAGCCAGGCACCCAAAGAGACCCAGTACTTC. Translation gives CASSQAPKETQYF.

The chain employs TRBV7-3 and TRBJ2-6, with a weak D call TRBD1 (6 bases). The CDR3 contains 17 residues. V gave up 5 bases and J gave up 2 bases, with 16 bases separating them. CDR1 and CDR2 (germline): SGHTA, FQGTGA. CDR3 in amino acids: CASSPTTGSTGANVLTF. DNA for the CDR3: TGTGCCAGCAGCCCGACGACAGGATCCACTGGGGCCAACGTCCTGACTTTC.

Only a few counts were recorded for this clone. The chain carries TRBV9 and TRBJ2-1, with D possibly matching TRBD1 (6 bases). The CDR3 contains 15 residues. V shed 2 bases and J shed 6 bases, with 15 bases lying between them. Germline V gives CDR1 SGDLS, CDR2 YYNGEE. The CDR3 is CASSVGDTTINEQFF. CDR3 DNA sequence: TGTGCCAGCAGCGTGGGGGACACTACTATCAATGAGCAGTTCTTC.

The chain couples TRBV5-8 to TRBJ1-5; possibly TRBD1 for D (6 bases). V lost 4 bases and J lost 2, with 22 bases in between. The CDR3 length is 18 residues. The germline CDR1 and CDR2 sequences are SGHTS and YDEGEE. The DNA for the CDR3 is TGTGCCAGCAGCACGGCGAGAGGAACAGGGATTGGCAATCAGCCCCAGCATTTT. It is translated as CASSTARGTGIGNQPQHF.

This rearrangement joins TRBV5-4 to TRBJ1-1; the D is unclear. CDR1 and CDR2 from the germline V gene are SGHNT and YYREEE (reference sequence). The CDR3 covers 12 residues. The V and J ends lost 4 bases and 1 base respectively, with 5 bases between them. Written as DNA, the CDR3 is TGTGCCAGCAGCGGCGGGAACACTGAAGCTTTCTTT. The encoded protein is CASSGGNTEAFF.

The chain has TRBV6-5 and TRBJ1-3; D gene uncertain. This CDR3 contains 15 residues. The V end lost 6 bases, the J end lost 4 bases, and 16 bases lay between the germline ends. Germline loops: CDR1 MNHEY, CDR2 SVGAGI. CDR3 loop: CASSMSREAGNTIYF. Here the CDR3 DNA reads TGTGCCAGCAGCATGTCAAGGGAGGCCGGAAACACCATATATTTT.

The gene calls are TRBV9 and TRBJ1-3; D is undetermined. Trimming took 2 bases from V and 0 from J, leaving 6 bases between them. The CDR3 sequence is 14 residues long. The germline gives CDR1 SGDLS, CDR2 YYNGEE. This chain's CDR3 is CASSVSLSGNTIYF. In DNA form, the CDR3 reads TGTGCCAGCAGCGTGAGTCTCTCTGGAAACACCATATATTTT.

This chain links TRBV30 with TRBJ1-5; D possibly corresponds to TRBD1 (6 bases). The CDR3 extends over 15 amino acids. V lost 2 bases and J 1 base, leaving 12 bases between the germline ends. CDR1 and CDR2 (germline): GTSNPN, SVGIG (reference sequence). CDR3 in DNA: TGTGCCTGGAGTCAAACAGGGCCGAGCAATCAGCCCCAGCATTTT. Its protein product is CAWSQTGPSNQPQHF.

The gene calls are TRBV2 and TRBJ1-5; 7 bases align to TRBD1. Germline V gives CDR1 SNHLY, CDR2 FYNNEI. V shed 4 bases, J shed 6 bases, and the junction held 3 bases outside the gene matches. CDR3 length: 13 residues. CDR3 DNA sequence: TGTGCCAGCAGTGCGACAGGGAGTCAGCCCCAGCATTTT. Encoded protein: CASSATGSQPQHF.

The rearrangement uses TRBV30 and TRBJ1-4; 9 bases agree with TRBD1. This CDR3 region has 14 residues. Germline V CDR1 and CDR2: GTSNPN, SVGIG (reference sequence). The V and J ends lost 3 bases and 9 bases, in that order; junction bases with no gene match: 8. CDR3 nucleotides: TGTGCCTGGAGGACGGGACAGGGAGGTAAAAAACTGTTTTTT. It codes for CAWRTGQGGKKLFF.